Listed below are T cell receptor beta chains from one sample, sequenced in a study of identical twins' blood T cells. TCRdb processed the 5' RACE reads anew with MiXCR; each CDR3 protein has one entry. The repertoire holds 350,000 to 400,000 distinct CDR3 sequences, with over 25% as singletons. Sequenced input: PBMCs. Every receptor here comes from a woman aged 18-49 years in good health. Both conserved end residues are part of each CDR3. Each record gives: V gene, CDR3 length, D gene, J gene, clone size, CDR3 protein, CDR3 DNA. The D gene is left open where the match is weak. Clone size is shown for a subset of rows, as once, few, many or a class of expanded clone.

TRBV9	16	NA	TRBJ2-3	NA	CASSNAGPYSAATQYF	TGTGCCAGCAGCAATGCCGGGCCCTATTCAGCCGCTACGCAGTATTTT
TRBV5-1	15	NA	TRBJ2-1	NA	CASSLIAEKYNVQFF	TGCGCCAGCAGCTTGATAGCGGAGAAATACAATGTGCAGTTCTTC
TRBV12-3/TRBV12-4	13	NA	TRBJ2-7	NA	CASSFQGPYEQYF	TGTGCCAGCAGTTTTCAGGGCCCCTACGAGCAGTACTTC
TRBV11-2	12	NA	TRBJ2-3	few	CASTEYADTQYF	TGTGCCAGCACCGAGTACGCAGATACGCAGTATTTT
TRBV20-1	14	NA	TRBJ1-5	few	CSARMQGWNQPQHF	TGCAGTGCCCGGATGCAGGGATGGAATCAGCCCCAGCATTTT
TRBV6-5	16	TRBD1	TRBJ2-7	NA	CASSYSGTGGTYEQYF	TGTGCCAGCAGTTATTCCGGGACAGGGGGAACCTACGAGCAGTACTTC
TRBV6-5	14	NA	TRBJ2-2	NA	CVSSPPGSTGELFF	TGTGTCAGCAGTCCCCCAGGGAGCACCGGGGAGCTGTTTTTT
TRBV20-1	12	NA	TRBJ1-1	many	CSAKGGDTEAFF	TGCAGTGCTAAGGGAGGGGACACTGAAGCTTTCTTT
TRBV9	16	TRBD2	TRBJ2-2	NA	CASSAQREGRTGELFF	TGTGCCAGCAGCGCCCAGCGGGAGGGGCGCACCGGGGAGCTGTTTTTT
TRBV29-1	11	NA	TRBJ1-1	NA	CSVTTGPEAFF	TGCAGCGTTACGACAGGCCCTGAAGCTTTCTTT
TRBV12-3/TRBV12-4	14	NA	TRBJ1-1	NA	CAGSCRWANSEAFF	TGTGCCGGCAGTTGCCGGTGGGCGAACTCTGAAGCTTTCTTT
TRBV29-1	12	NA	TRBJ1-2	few	CSVEKGIYGYTF	TGCAGCGTTGAAAAGGGGATCTATGGCTACACCTTC
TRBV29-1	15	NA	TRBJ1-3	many	CSVVPDSDSGNTIYF	TGCAGCGTTGTTCCGGACTCTGACTCTGGAAACACCATATATTTT
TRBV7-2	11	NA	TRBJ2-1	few	CASSSLYEQFF	TGTGCCAGCAGCTCGTTGTATGAGCAGTTCTTC
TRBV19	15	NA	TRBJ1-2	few	CASTILGSNRYGYTF	TGTGCCAGTACCATCCTGGGGTCAAATCGCTATGGCTACACCTTC
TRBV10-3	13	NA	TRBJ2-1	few	CATSGGPTNEQFF	TGTGCCACGTCCGGAGGGCCTACTAATGAGCAGTTCTTC
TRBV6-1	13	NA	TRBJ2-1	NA	CASSENRDNEQFF	TGTGCCAGCAGTGAAAACAGGGACAATGAGCAGTTCTTC
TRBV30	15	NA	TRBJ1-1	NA	CAWSVKACRGPEAFF	TGTGCCTGGAGTGTCAAGGCTTGCAGGGGTCCTGAAGCTTTCTTT
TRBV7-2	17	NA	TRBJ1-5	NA	CASSLVSGIRGNQPQHF	TGTGCCAGCAGCTTAGTCTCAGGGATTCGAGGCAATCAGCCCCAGCATTTT
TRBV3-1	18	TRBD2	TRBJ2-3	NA	CASSQGEVAGRSTDTQYF	TGTGCCAGCAGCCAAGGCGAAGTAGCGGGAAGGAGCACAGATACGCAGTATTTT
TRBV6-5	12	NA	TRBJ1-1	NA	CASIAPGLEAFF	TGTGCCAGCATTGCCCCGGGACTTGAAGCTTTCTTT
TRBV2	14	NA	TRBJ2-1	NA	CASSGEVSYNEQFF	TGTGCCAGCAGTGGCGAGGTCTCCTACAATGAGCAGTTCTTC
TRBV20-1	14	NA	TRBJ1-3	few	CSAPGTPSGNTIYF	TGCAGTGCCCCAGGGACACCATCTGGAAACACCATATATTTT
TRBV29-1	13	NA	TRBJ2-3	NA	CSVELAQADTQYF	TGCAGCGTTGAATTGGCTCAGGCAGATACGCAGTATTTT
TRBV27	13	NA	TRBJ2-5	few	CASSWMADETQYF	TGTGCCAGCTCCTGGATGGCAGACGAGACCCAGTACTTC
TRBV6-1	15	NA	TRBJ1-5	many	CASREQGTLNQPQHF	TGTGCCAGCAGGGAACAGGGTACCTTAAATCAGCCCCAGCATTTT
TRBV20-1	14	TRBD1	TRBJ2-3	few	CSATPGQRTDTQYF	TGCAGTGCTACTCCGGGACAGCGCACAGATACGCAGTATTTT
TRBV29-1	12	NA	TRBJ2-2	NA	CSVGWKTGELFF	TGCAGCGTTGGATGGAAAACCGGGGAGCTGTTTTTT
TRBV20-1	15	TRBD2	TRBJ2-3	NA	CSARAPGLAKDTQYF	TGCAGTGCTAGGGCGCCGGGACTAGCGAAAGATACGCAGTATTTT
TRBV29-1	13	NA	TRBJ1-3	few	CSVEGTAGNTIYF	TGCAGCGTTGAAGGGACAGCCGGAAACACCATATATTTT
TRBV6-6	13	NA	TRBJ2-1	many	CASSNLGGNEQFF	TGTGCCAGCAGTAACCTCGGTGGCAATGAGCAGTTCTTC
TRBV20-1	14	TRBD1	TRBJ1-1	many	CSARGGTANTEAFF	TGCAGTGCTAGAGGAGGGACAGCGAACACTGAAGCTTTCTTT
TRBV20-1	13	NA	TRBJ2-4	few	CSVEELAKNIQYF	TGCAGTGTGGAGGAGCTAGCCAAAAACATTCAGTACTTC
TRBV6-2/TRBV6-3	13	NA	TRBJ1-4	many	CASRIDPSGKLFF	TGTGCCAGCAGAATCGACCCGTCCGGAAAACTGTTTTTT
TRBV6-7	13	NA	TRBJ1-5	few	CASSDSVNQPQHF	TGTGCCAGCTCCGACAGCGTAAATCAGCCCCAGCATTTT
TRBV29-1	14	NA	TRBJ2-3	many	CSVLGEGYTDTQYF	TGCAGCGTTCTTGGGGAAGGCTACACAGATACGCAGTATTTT
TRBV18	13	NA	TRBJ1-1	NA	CASSKGWYTEAFF	TGTGCCAGCTCAAAGGGATGGTACACTGAAGCTTTCTTT
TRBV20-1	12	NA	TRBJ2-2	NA	CSARVGPGELFF	TGCAGTGCTAGAGTGGGGCCCGGGGAGCTGTTTTTT
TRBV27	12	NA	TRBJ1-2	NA	CASRPLGGSYTF	TGTGCCAGCCGACCTTTGGGGGGGAGCTACACCTTC
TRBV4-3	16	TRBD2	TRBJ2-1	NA	CASSQDLAGGYNEQFF	TGCGCCAGCAGCCAAGATTTAGCGGGAGGTTACAATGAGCAGTTCTTC
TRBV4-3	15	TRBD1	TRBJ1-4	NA	CASSQIKTGYEKLFF	TGCGCCAGCAGCCAAATTAAGACAGGGTATGAAAAACTGTTTTTT
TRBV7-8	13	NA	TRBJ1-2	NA	CASSPRNSYGYTF	TGTGCCAGCAGCCCAAGGAATAGCTATGGCTACACCTTC
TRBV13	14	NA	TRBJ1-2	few	CASSTGGGNRGYTF	TGTGCCAGCAGCACAGGCGGGGGCAATCGTGGCTACACCTTC